This T cell receptor (beta chain) was captured in a study of shared clonotypes between healthy human individuals. Trimming at V came to 6 bases and at J to 1 base, leaving 6 bases not matched to a gene. The germline gives CDR1 MDHEN, CDR2 SYDVKM. The CDR3 contains 16 residues. Assay execution proceeded at the deep level. The method was immunoSEQ multiplex PCR; TCRdb's version includes in-frame clones alone and lacks a portion of them. Seen here are 1.6 million or so clones, approximately 98.5% observed once, and the top ten hold around 0.38%. The V and J genes are TRBV28 and TRBJ2-7; 13 bases agree with TRBD2. This sequence originates from a man aged 25-40 years in good health. The specimen was naive CD4+ T cells sorted from blood. Indicated subset: CD45RA+ positively selected. CDR3: CASSQGGLAGSYEQYF. CDR3 sequence (DNA): TGTGCCAGCAGCCAAGGGGGACTAGCGGGATCCTACGAGCAGTACTTC.